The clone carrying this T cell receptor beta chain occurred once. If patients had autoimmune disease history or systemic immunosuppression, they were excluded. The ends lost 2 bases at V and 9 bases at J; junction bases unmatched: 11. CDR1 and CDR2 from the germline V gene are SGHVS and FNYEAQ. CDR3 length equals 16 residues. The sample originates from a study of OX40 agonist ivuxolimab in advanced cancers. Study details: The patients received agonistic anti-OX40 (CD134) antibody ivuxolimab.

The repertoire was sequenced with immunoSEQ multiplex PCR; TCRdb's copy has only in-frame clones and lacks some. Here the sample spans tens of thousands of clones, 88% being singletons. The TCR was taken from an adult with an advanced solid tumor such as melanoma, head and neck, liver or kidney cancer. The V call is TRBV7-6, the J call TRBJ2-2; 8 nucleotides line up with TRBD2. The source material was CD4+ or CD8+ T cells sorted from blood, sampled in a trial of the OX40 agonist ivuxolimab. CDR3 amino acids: CASSLSRAGGIRELFF. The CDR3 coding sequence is TGTGCCAGCAGCTTAAGCAGGGCGGGAGGAATCAGGGAGCTGTTTTTT.